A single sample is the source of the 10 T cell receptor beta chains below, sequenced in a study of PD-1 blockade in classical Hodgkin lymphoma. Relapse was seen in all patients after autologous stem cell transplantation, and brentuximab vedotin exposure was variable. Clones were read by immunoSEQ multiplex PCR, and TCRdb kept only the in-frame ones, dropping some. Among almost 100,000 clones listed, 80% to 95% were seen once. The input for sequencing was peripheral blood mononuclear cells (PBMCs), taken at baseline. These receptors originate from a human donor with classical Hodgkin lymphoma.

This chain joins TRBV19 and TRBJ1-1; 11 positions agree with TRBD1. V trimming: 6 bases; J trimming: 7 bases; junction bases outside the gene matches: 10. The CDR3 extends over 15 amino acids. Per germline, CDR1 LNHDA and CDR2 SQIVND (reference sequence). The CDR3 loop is CASRTTGTGGGEAFF. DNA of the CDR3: TGTGCCAGTAGAACGACCGGGACAGGGGGTGGTGAAGCTTTCTTT.

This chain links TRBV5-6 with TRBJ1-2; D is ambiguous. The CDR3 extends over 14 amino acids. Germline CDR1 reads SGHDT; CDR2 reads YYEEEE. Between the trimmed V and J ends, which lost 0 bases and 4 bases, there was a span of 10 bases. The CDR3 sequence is CASSLAVSIYGYTF. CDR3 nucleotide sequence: TGTGCCAGCAGCTTGGCCGTTTCAATCTATGGCTACACCTTC.

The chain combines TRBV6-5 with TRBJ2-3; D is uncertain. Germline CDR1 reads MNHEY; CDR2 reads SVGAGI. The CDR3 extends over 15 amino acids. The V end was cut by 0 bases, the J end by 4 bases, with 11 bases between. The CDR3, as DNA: TGTGCCAGCAGTTACTCTCCTTCCAGAGCAGATACGCAGTATTTT. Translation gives CASSYSPSRADTQYF.

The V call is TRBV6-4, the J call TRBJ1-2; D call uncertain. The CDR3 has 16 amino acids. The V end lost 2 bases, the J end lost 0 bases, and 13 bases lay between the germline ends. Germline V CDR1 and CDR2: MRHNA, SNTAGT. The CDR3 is CASSDKTEPTNYGYTF. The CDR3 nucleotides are TGTGCCAGCAGTGACAAAACAGAACCGACTAACTATGGCTACACCTTC.

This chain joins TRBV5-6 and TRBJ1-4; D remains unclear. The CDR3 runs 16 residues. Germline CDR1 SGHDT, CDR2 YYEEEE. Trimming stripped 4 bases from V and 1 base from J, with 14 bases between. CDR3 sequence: CASSLRHPGTNEKLFF. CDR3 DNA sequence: TGTGCCAGCAGCCTCCGACACCCAGGAACTAATGAAAAACTGTTTTTT.

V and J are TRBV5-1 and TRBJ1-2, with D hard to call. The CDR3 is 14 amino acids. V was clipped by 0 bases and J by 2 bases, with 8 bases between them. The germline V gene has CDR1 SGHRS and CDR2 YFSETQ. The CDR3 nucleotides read TGCGCCAGCAGCTTGGCCCCCGAGAACTATGGCTACACCTTC. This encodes CASSLAPENYGYTF.

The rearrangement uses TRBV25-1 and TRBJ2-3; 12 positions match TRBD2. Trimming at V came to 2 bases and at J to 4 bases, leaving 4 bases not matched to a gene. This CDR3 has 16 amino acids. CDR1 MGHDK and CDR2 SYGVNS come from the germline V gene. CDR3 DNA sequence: TGTGCCAGCAGTGAACCCCTAGCGGGAGGGGCAGATACGCAGTATTTT. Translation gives CASSEPLAGGADTQYF.

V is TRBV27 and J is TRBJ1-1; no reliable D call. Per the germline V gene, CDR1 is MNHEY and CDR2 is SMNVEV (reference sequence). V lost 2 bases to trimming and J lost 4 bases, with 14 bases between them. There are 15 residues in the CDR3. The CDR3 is CASSLEAGVSTEAFF. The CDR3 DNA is TGTGCCAGCAGTTTAGAAGCCGGAGTGAGCACTGAAGCTTTCTTT.

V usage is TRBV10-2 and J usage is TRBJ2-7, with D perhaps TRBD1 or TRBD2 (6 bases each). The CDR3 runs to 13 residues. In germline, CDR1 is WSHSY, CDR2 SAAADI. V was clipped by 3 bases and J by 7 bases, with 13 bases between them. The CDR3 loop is CASSDGGGGEQYF. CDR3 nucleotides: TGCGCCAGCAGTGACGGGGGCGGAGGGGAGCAGTACTTC.

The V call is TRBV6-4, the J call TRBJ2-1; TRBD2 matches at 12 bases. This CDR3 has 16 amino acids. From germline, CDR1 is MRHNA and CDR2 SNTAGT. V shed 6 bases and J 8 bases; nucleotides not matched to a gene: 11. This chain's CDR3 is CASSETATSGSYEQFF. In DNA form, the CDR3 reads TGTGCCAGCAGCGAAACCGCGACTAGCGGGAGCTATGAGCAGTTCTTC.